A selection of T cell receptor beta chains follows, all from one sample in a study of response to subunit inactivated influenza vaccine. In TCRdb, the RT-PCR reads were re-called with MiXCR into one record per CDR3 protein. The sample carries hundreds of thousands of distinct CDR3 sequences, less than 15% recorded once. The input for sequencing was PBMCs from blood, taken 14 to 15 days before vaccination. The receptor source for this set is a man aged 45-65 years who received an inactivated influenza vaccine. CDR3s leave out the opening cysteine and the closing phenylalanine or tryptophan.

v_gene: TRBV4-2; j_gene: TRBJ2-7; len: 13; CDR3aa: ASSQDTSSSYEQY
v_gene: TRBV5-1; j_gene: TRBJ2-3; len: 13; CDR3aa: ASSLSGYSTDTQY
v_gene: TRBV5-1; j_gene: TRBJ2-7; len: 13; CDR3aa: ASSLDPRGTYEQY
v_gene: TRBV10-3; j_gene: TRBJ2-3; len: 13; CDR3aa: AISSGGAPTDTQY
v_gene: TRBV15; j_gene: TRBJ2-7; len: 13; CDR3aa: ATSREAGSGYEQY
v_gene: TRBV5-1; j_gene: TRBJ2-6; len: 13; CDR3aa: ASSSQGSGANVLT
v_gene: TRBV4-1; j_gene: TRBJ2-4; len: 13; CDR3aa: ASSRGQGTKNIQY
v_gene: TRBV28; j_gene: TRBJ2-7; len: 13; CDR3aa: ASSRDRGPSYEQY
v_gene: TRBV19; j_gene: TRBJ2-7; len: 13; CDR3aa: ASSTGTGGQYEQY
v_gene: TRBV5-1; j_gene: TRBJ2-1; len: 12; CDR3aa: ASSLLPPFNEQF
v_gene: TRBV6-1; j_gene: TRBJ1-3; len: 13; CDR3aa: ASSMVQGAGNTIY
v_gene: TRBV10-1; j_gene: TRBJ2-7; len: 15; CDR3aa: ASSPASGGRTSYEQY
v_gene: TRBV2; j_gene: TRBJ2-1; len: 12; CDR3aa: ASSEASIYNEQF
v_gene: TRBV27; j_gene: TRBJ2-7; len: 9; CDR3aa: ASGGVFEQY
v_gene: TRBV3-1; j_gene: TRBJ2-1; len: 13; CDR3aa: ASSQAGTGDNEQF
v_gene: TRBV27; j_gene: TRBJ2-7; len: 13; CDR3aa: ASSLSARISYEQY
v_gene: TRBV3-1; j_gene: TRBJ1-6; len: 13; CDR3aa: ASSQGTGVNSPLH
v_gene: TRBV5-1; j_gene: TRBJ2-1; len: 15; CDR3aa: ASSLSPSGVMDHEQF
v_gene: TRBV20-1; j_gene: TRBJ2-3; len: 13; CDR3aa: SASGVRGGTDTQY
v_gene: TRBV19; j_gene: TRBJ2-1; len: 14; CDR3aa: ASSMSRGPPWNEQF
v_gene: TRBV6-2/TRBV6-3; j_gene: TRBJ2-3; len: 13; CDR3aa: ASSYSAGKPDTQY
v_gene: TRBV7-2; j_gene: TRBJ2-7; len: 11; CDR3aa: ASSTVAGYEQY
v_gene: TRBV27; j_gene: TRBJ1-2; len: 13; CDR3aa: ASSRSTTAYYGYT
v_gene: TRBV12-3/TRBV12-4; j_gene: TRBJ2-1; len: 13; CDR3aa: ASIPSGPSYNEQF
v_gene: TRBV2; j_gene: TRBJ2-5; len: 12; CDR3aa: ASRILAIQETQY
v_gene: TRBV15; j_gene: TRBJ2-3; len: 14; CDR3aa: ATSRDGTRGPDTQY
v_gene: TRBV12-3/TRBV12-4; j_gene: TRBJ2-5; len: 11; CDR3aa: ASGRQGQETQY
v_gene: TRBV18; j_gene: TRBJ1-1; len: 12; CDR3aa: ASSRQSSNTEAF
v_gene: TRBV6-2/TRBV6-3; j_gene: TRBJ2-7; len: 12; CDR3aa: VSRLTTVTYEQY
v_gene: TRBV12-3/TRBV12-4; j_gene: TRBJ2-3; len: 10; CDR3aa: ASTEGRGTQY
v_gene: TRBV7-2; j_gene: TRBJ2-1; len: 14; CDR3aa: ASSLVVAPKYNEQF
v_gene: TRBV5-4; j_gene: TRBJ2-7; len: 13; CDR3aa: ASSFGGGPNGEQY
v_gene: TRBV25-1; j_gene: TRBJ2-1; len: 12; CDR3aa: ASSERWADNEQF
v_gene: TRBV18; j_gene: TRBJ1-1; len: 14; CDR3aa: ASSPAEAGLGTEAF
v_gene: TRBV28; j_gene: TRBJ2-7; len: 12; CDR3aa: ASSLVAGVMEQY
v_gene: TRBV19; j_gene: TRBJ2-2; len: 12; CDR3aa: ASSIGLNTGELF
v_gene: TRBV20-1; j_gene: TRBJ1-1; len: 15; CDR3aa: SARDLAGVTMNTEAF
v_gene: TRBV2; j_gene: TRBJ1-2; len: 10; CDR3aa: ASGGRGYGYT
v_gene: TRBV9; j_gene: TRBJ2-7; len: 12; CDR3aa: ASSRQGSSYEQY
v_gene: TRBV11-2; j_gene: TRBJ1-3; len: 14; CDR3aa: ASSLSSSGVGNTIY
v_gene: TRBV28; j_gene: TRBJ2-7; len: 14; CDR3aa: ASSFENRDRESPEY
v_gene: TRBV5-1; j_gene: TRBJ2-2; len: 15; CDR3aa: ASNKQGARVHTGELF
v_gene: TRBV12-3/TRBV12-4; j_gene: TRBJ2-7; len: 12; CDR3aa: ASSPDRHTYEQY
v_gene: TRBV6-5; j_gene: TRBJ1-1; len: 11; CDR3aa: ASSYGEATEAF